The rows below give T cell receptor beta chains drawn from one sample of a study of blood T cell repertoires in COVID-19. The protocol was immunoSEQ multiplex PCR, while the TCRdb copy is restricted to in-frame clones and leaves out a portion. The sample contains some 90,000 clones, roughly 89% of which appear only once. Sequenced input: peripheral blood. Receptors originate from a man in his fifties with acute or convalescent COVID-19. Both conserved end residues are part of each CDR3.

cdr3_length j_call v_call cdr3_aa
15 TRBJ2-1 TRBV27 CASSLSAGLYNEQFF
15 TRBJ1-1 TRBV5-6 CASSSGQGRNTEAFF
16 TRBJ2-3 TRBV10-2 CASSEGKLAGGETQYF
14 TRBJ1-1 TRBV6-5 CASSYFQGNTEAFF
18 TRBJ2-3 TRBV21-1 CASSKAPGGPPITDTQYF
17 TRBJ2-5 TRBV28 CASSRPQGTGGAETQYF
11 TRBJ2-7 TRBV25-1 CASSERYEQYF
14 TRBJ1-1 TRBV30 CAWSKGVGDTEAFF
16 TRBJ2-1 TRBV5-4 CASSLGGGRLGDEQFF
17 TRBJ1-1 TRBV19 CASSTPGQGLMNTEAFF
14 TRBJ2-1 TRBV5-6 CASSHLQGGYEQFF
13 TRBJ1-1 TRBV19 CASSIGRNTEAFF
15 TRBJ2-4 TRBV29-1 CSVTGQGAAKNIQYF
16 TRBJ2-3 TRBV30 CAWSLGTPHSTDTQYF
15 TRBJ2-5 TRBV30 CACTPGRTRQETQYF
14 TRBJ1-5 TRBV18 CASSPAGQGRTQHF
13 TRBJ2-7 TRBV13 CASSSRQGYEQYF
13 TRBJ1-1 TRBV4-1 CASSQIGGGSAFF
15 TRBJ1-4 TRBV7-2 CASSVQGAANEKLFF
15 TRBJ2-3 TRBV4-3 CASSQEWRGGGTQYF
13 TRBJ1-5 TRBV19 CASSIRGEQPQHF
19 TRBJ2-2 TRBV5-1 CASSLVGRGDPKMAGELFF
17 TRBJ1-4 TRBV5-1 CASSPGGLPSGNEKLFF
18 TRBJ2-5 TRBV4-1 CASSQDWNSGRAEETQYF
13 TRBJ1-2 TRBV18 CASSPTDSYGYTF
15 TRBJ2-1 TRBV28 CASRTGTGAIDEQFF
17 TRBJ1-3 TRBV11-2 CASSSRTGRGSGNTIYF
16 TRBJ1-4 TRBV2 CASSETVPKANEKLFF
14 TRBJ1-2 TRBV2 CASNTRSRGLGYTF
21 TRBJ1-6 TRBV1 CTSSQDKRDQDRVICNSPLHF
16 TRBJ2-3 TRBV7-2 CASSLSGIASTDTQYF
15 TRBJ1-6 TRBV27 CASTRGDLYNSPLHF
14 TRBJ2-7 TRBV2 CASKPGQGYSGQYF
13 TRBJ2-1 TRBV19 CASSHGGDNEQFF
14 TRBJ1-4 TRBV18 CASRSGSTNEKLFF
16 TRBJ1-2 TRBV5-1 CASSRDSRRDGGGYTF
15 TRBJ2-1 TRBV9 CASSVGSGRYNEQFF
14 TRBJ2-1 TRBV7-9 CASSPKGPYNEQFF